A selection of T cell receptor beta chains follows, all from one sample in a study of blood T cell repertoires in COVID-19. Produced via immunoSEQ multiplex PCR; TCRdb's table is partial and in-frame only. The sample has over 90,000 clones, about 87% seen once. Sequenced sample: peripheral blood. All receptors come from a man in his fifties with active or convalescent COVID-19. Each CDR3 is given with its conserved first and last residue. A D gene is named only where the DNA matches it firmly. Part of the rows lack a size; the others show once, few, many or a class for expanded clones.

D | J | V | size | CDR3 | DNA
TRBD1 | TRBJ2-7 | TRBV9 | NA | CASSPDRPEEQYF | TGTGCCAGCAGCCCGGACAGGCCTGAAGAGCAGTACTTC
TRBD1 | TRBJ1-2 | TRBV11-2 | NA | CASSSIGQDRGNYGYTF | TGTGCCAGCAGCTCTATTGGCCAGGACAGGGGGAACTATGGCTACACCTTC
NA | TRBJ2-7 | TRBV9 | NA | CASSGQGSYEQYF | TGTGCCAGCAGCGGGCAGGGATCCTACGAGCAGTACTTC
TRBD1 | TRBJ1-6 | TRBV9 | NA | CASSPRQGANSPLHF | TGTGCCAGCAGCCCCCGACAGGGAGCCAATTCACCCCTCCACTTT
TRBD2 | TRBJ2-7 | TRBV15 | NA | CATSATPRLAGGRNEQYF | TGTGCCACCAGCGCTACCCCTCGACTAGCGGGGGGGCGGAACGAGCAGTACTTC
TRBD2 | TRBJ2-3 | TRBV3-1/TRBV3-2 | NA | CASSLGTILSTDTQYF | TGTGCCAGCAGCCTTGGGACTATCCTCAGCACAGATACGCAGTATTTT
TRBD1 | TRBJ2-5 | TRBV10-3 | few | CAISEVQGVETQYF | TGTGCCATCAGTGAGGTACAGGGGGTAGAGACCCAGTACTTC
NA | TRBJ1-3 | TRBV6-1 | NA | CASSEAQGGSGNTIYF | TGTGCCAGCAGTGAAGCACAAGGAGGGAGTGGAAACACCATATATTTT
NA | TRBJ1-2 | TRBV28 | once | CASIIPGDAYGYTF | TGTGCCAGCATAATTCCGGGGGACGCCTATGGCTACACCTTC
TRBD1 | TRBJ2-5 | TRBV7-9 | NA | CASSIQGQGGTQYF | TGTGCCAGCAGCATACAGGGACAGGGGGGGACCCAGTACTTC
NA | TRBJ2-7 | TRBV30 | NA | CAWSAGLYEQYF | TGTGCCTGGAGCGCGGGACTTTACGAGCAGTACTTC
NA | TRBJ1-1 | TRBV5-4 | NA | CASSLDRDTEAFF | TGTGCCAGCAGCTTGGACAGGGACACTGAAGCTTTCTTT
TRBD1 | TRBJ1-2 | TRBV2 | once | CASRKRTGGLTNYGYTF | TGTGCCAGCAGGAAGCGGACAGGGGGATTAACTAACTATGGCTACACCTTC
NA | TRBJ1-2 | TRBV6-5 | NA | CASATQGRQTYGYTF | TGTGCCAGCGCCACCCAGGGGCGCCAAACATATGGCTACACCTTC
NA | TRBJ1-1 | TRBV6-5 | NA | CASTQTDMLEAFF | TGTGCCAGCACCCAGACAGATATGCTTGAAGCTTTCTTT